Listed here is a single T cell receptor beta chain. Germline assignment: CDR1 SGHTA and CDR2 FQGNSA. This CDR3 is built from 14 residues. V shed 8 bases and J 5 bases; nucleotides not matched to a gene: 9. The data were obtained in a study of shared T cell receptors in the human thymus. Assay used: immunoSEQ multiplex PCR; TCRdb lists only in-frame clones, some missing. The sample gives hundreds of thousands of clones, about 84% of which show up once; roughly 0.013% is in the top ten. These same records also appear under a second study, on human thymus T cells. From that report: Corrective cardiac surgery supplied the resected thymus tissue.

This clonotype was obtained from a boy under three years old with a congenital heart defect. The specimen was thymocytes. The rearrangement joins TRBV7-2 to TRBJ1-5, with 7 bases identical to TRBD1. CDR3 sequence: CASSPTGPHQPQHF. Written as DNA, the CDR3 is TGTGCCAGCTCCCCGACAGGGCCCCATCAGCCCCAGCATTTT.